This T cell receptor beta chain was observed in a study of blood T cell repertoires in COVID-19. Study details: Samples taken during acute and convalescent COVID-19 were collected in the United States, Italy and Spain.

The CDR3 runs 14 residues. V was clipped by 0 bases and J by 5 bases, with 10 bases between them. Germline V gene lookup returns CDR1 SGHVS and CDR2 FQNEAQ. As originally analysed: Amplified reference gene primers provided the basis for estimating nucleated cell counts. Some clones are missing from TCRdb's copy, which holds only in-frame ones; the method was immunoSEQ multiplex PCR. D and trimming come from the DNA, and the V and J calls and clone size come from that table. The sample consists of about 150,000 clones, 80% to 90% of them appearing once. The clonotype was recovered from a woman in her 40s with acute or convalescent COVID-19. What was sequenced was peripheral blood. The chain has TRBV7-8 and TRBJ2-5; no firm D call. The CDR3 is CASSLAQRRETQYF. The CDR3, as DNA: TGTGCCAGCAGCTTAGCTCAGCGTCGGGAGACCCAGTACTTC. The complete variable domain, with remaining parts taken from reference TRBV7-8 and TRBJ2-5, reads GAGVSQSPRYKVAKRGQDVALRCDPISGHVSLFWYQQALGQGPEFLTYFQNEAQLDKSGLPSDRFFAERPEGSVSTLKIQRTQQEDSAVYLCASSLAQRRETQYFGPGTRLLVL.